Below are 23 T cell receptor beta chains sequenced from a single sample in a study of T cells in Graves' hyperthyroidism and ophthalmopathy. Authors of the study amplified TCR beta CDR3 regions from RNA transcripts. RT-PCR in the first round (using the HTBI primer set) targeted the TCR CDR3. MiXCR, run by TCRdb on the multiplex PCR reads, gives a single entry per CDR3 protein. The sample yields hundreds of thousands of distinct CDR3 sequences, 15% to 20% seen once. Sequencing was performed on blood. The receptors shown here come from a man between 45 and 60 years old with Graves' ophthalmopathy.

The chain uses TRBV10-3 and TRBJ2-5; maybe TRBD2 (5 bases). The V gene's germline CDR1 is ENHRY and CDR2 SYGVKD. Trimming shortened V by 0 bases and J by 1 base, and 12 bases separated the two germline ends. There are 16 residues in the CDR3. For the CDR3, the DNA is TGTGCCATCAGTGAGTCAATTGGAGGACCCCAAGAGACCCAGTACTTC. Translation: CAISESIGGPQETQYF.

This clonotype was observed at least ten times. V gene TRBV30 combines with J gene TRBJ2-2, with no clear D. Germline V gives CDR1 GTSNPN, CDR2 SVGIG (reference sequence). Trimming pared 1 base from V and 6 bases from J, leaving 12 bases between. The CDR3 loop spans 14 amino acids. The CDR3 sequence is CAWSATWAAGELFF. Written as DNA, the CDR3 is TGTGCCTGGAGTGCCACATGGGCGGCCGGGGAGCTGTTTTTT. The full variable domain, rest sourced from reference TRBV30 and TRBJ2-2, is SQTIHQWPATLVQPVGSPLSLECTVEGTSNPNLYWYRQAAGRGLQLLFYSVGIGQISSEVPQNLSASRPQDRQFILSSKKLLLSDSGFYLCAWSATWAAGELFFGEGSRLTVL.

This clonotype was recorded at least ten times. The chain links TRBV18 to TRBJ2-3; D remains ambiguous. The V end was cut by 6 bases, the J end by 0 bases, with 7 bases between. This CDR3 spans 13 amino acids. From germline, CDR1 is KGHSH and CDR2 LQKENI. The CDR3 region has the DNA TGTGCCAGCTCTCGCGGTAGCACAGATACGCAGTATTTT. It translates to CASSRGSTDTQYF. Supplemented by reference TRBV18 and TRBJ2-3, the full variable domain reads NAGVMQNPRHLVRRRGQEARLRCSPMKGHSHVYWYRQLPEEGLKFMVYLQKENIIDESGMPKERFSAEFPKEGPSILRIQQVVRGDSAAYFCASSRGSTDTQYFGPGTRLTVL.

This clonotype was seen many times. V and J are TRBV29-1 and TRBJ2-5, with D unclear. The CDR3 is made up of 12 amino acids. V dropped 7 bases and J dropped 5 bases, with 14 bases sitting between them. Per germline, CDR1 SQVTM and CDR2 ANQGSEA. The CDR3 here is CSGRTDGETQYF. CDR3 coding DNA: TGCAGCGGTCGGACGGACGGGGAGACCCAGTACTTC.

This clonotype was seen repeatedly, ten times or more. The chain joins TRBV30 to TRBJ2-5; D perhaps matches TRBD2 (5 bases). Trimming stripped 8 bases from V and 3 bases from J, with 19 bases between. The germline V gene has CDR1 GTSNPN and CDR2 SVGIG (reference sequence). There are 14 residues in the CDR3. This chain's CDR3 is CATSPASREETQYF. The CDR3 nucleotides are TGTGCCACATCCCCCGCTAGCCGGGAAGAGACCCAGTACTTC.

This clonotype was counted a few times. The chain recombines TRBV10-3 with TRBJ2-7; 7 bases fit TRBD2. With V trimmed by 2 bases and J by 2 bases, 6 bases remained unmatched. CDR1 and CDR2 from the germline V gene are ENHRY and SYGVKD. CDR3 length: 15 residues. The CDR3 DNA is TGTGCCATCAGTGAGAGCTCCGGGACTACCTACGAGCAGTACTTC. Protein product: CAISESSGTTYEQYF.

This clonotype was found a few times. This may be a read error: a much more frequent sequence differs by one nucleotide. J is TRBJ2-7 and V is TRBV28; 10 nucleotides line up with TRBD2. The CDR3 totals 15 residues. In germline, CDR1 is MDHEN, CDR2 SYDVKM. CDR3 sequence (DNA): TGTGCCAGCAGTCCGGCGCTAGCGGGAGCCTACGAGCAGTGCTTC. This codes for CASSPALAGAYEQCF.

The gene calls are TRBV27 and TRBJ2-6; 8 nucleotides align to TRBD1. The V segment lost 11 bases and the J segment 2 bases; nucleotides outside the gene matches: 17. The CDR3 is 18 residues long. Germline CDR1 and CDR2: MNHEY and SMNVEV (reference sequence). The chain's CDR3 is CAGTPLGADRAGANVLTF. DNA of the CDR3: TGTGCCGGCACTCCCCTAGGGGCGGACAGGGCTGGGGCCAACGTCCTGACTTTC.

V and J are TRBV27 and TRBJ2-1; TRBD1 matches 9 bases. This CDR3 region has 16 residues. V trimming: 1 base; J trimming: 3 bases; junction bases outside the gene matches: 4. Germline V gene sequence: CDR1 MNHEY, CDR2 SMNVEV (reference sequence). The CDR3 sequence: CASSLFGTGSYNEQFF. The CDR3 DNA is TGTGCCAGCAGTTTATTTGGGACAGGGAGCTACAATGAGCAGTTCTTC.

As for this clonotype: A much more abundant neighbour one base away suggests this may be a read error. V is TRBV18 and J is TRBJ1-1; possibly TRBD1 for D (6 bases). The CDR3 runs 15 residues. Looked up from germline, CDR1 is KGHSH and CDR2 is LQKENI. DNA of the CDR3: TGTGTCAGCTCACCATCCGGGACACGCGACACTGAAGCTTTCTTT. As protein: CVSSPSGTRDTEAFF.

The V gene is TRBV6-2 or TRBV6-3, the J gene TRBJ2-1; 8 nucleotides match TRBD2. This CDR3 is 17 amino acids long. Germline V CDR1 and CDR2: MNHEY, SVGEGT. V shed 7 bases, J shed 3 bases, and the junction held 14 bases outside the gene matches. The CDR3 DNA is TGTGCCAGCACCGACAGTGGGACTAGTATATACTACAATGAGCAGTTCTTC. Translated, it gives CASTDSGTSIYYNEQFF.

There are a few counts of this clonotype. For the CDR3, the DNA is TGTGCCAGCAGTGAACAACCCAGCGGGAGTACCGTGTCAGAGCTGTTTTTT. Translated, it gives CASSEQPSGSTVSELFF. The J gene is TRBJ2-2, the V gene TRBV6-4; TRBD2 matches at 8 bases. Looked up from germline, CDR1 is MRHNA and CDR2 is SNTAGT. The CDR3 runs to 17 residues. V shed 3 bases, J shed 11 bases, and the junction held 17 bases outside the gene matches.

This clonotype was recorded a few times. The junction shows a germline mismatch at one end, possibly a read error. The V call is TRBV3-1, the J call TRBJ1-1; TRBD1 might be the D (5 bases). Looked up from germline, CDR1 is LGHDT and CDR2 is YNNKEL (reference sequence). The CDR3 extends over 14 amino acids. The CDR3 DNA is TGTGCCAGCAGCCCCCTGGGACCGAACACTGAAGCTCTCTTT. Translated, it gives CASSPLGPNTEALF. The full variable domain, with the rest looked up from reference TRBV3-1 and TRBJ1-1, is DTAVSQTPKYLVTQMGNDKSIKCEQNLGHDTMYWYKQDSKKFLKIMFSYNNKELIINETVPNRFSPKSPDKAHLNLHINSLELGDSAVYFCASSPLGPNTEALFGQGTRLTVV.

This clonotype was seen a handful of times. The V and J genes are TRBV25-1 and TRBJ1-1; 8 bases agree with TRBD1. The CDR3 is 16 residues long. Germline loops: CDR1 MGHDK, CDR2 SYGVNS. V shed 4 bases, J shed 4 bases, and the junction held 11 bases outside the gene matches. CDR3: CASSARIQGGFTEAFF. The CDR3 DNA is TGTGCCAGCAGTGCCCGGATACAGGGGGGTTTCACTGAAGCTTTCTTT.

This clonotype was recorded at least ten times. The CDR3 nucleotides are TGTGCCAGCTACGCGGGAGCTCGGTACGAGCAGTACTTC. As protein: CASYAGARYEQYF. The chain recombines TRBV2 with TRBJ2-7; 7 nucleotides match TRBD2. The CDR3 has 13 amino acids. Germline V gene sequence: CDR1 SNHLY, CDR2 FYNNEI. The V segment lost 8 bases and the J segment 4 bases; nucleotides outside the gene matches: 8.

The J gene is TRBJ2-5, the V gene TRBV14; possibly TRBD1 or TRBD2 for D (6 bases each). This CDR3 contains 16 residues. V was cut by 1 base and J by 1 base, with 13 bases left in between. CDR1 and CDR2 (germline): SGHDN, FVKESK. This CDR3 is CASSQGGAGPQETQYF. DNA of the CDR3: TGTGCCAGCAGCCAAGGGGGGGCGGGACCCCAAGAGACCCAGTACTTC.

J is TRBJ2-1 and V is TRBV14; 7 positions match TRBD2. CDR1 and CDR2 (germline): SGHDN, FVKESK. The V segment lost 1 base and the J segment 9 bases; nucleotides outside the gene matches: 6. The CDR3 extends over 14 amino acids. The CDR3 region is CASSQGLAFGEQFF. The CDR3 nucleotides are TGTGCCAGCAGCCAAGGACTAGCATTCGGTGAGCAGTTCTTC.

This clonotype was detected many times. The rearrangement uses TRBV6-1 and TRBJ2-7; a possible D gene is TRBD2 (6 bases). Germline CDR1 reads MNHNS; CDR2 reads SASEGT. V gave up 5 bases and J gave up 5 bases, with 16 bases separating them. The CDR3 is 14 residues long. CDR3 DNA sequence: TGTGCCAGCAGTCCCCTGGGCCGGGGGAACGAGCAGTACTTC. This translates into CASSPLGRGNEQYF.

The chain has TRBV11-2 and TRBJ2-1, with 7 bases that match TRBD2. There are 15 residues in the CDR3. Germline CDR1 and CDR2: SGHAT and FQNNGV. J was trimmed by 7 bases and V by 0 bases; bases with no gene match: 6. This chain's CDR3 is CASSLDRFGGNEQFF. The CDR3 DNA reads TGTGCCAGCAGCTTAGATCGGTTCGGGGGGAATGAGCAGTTCTTC.

V usage is TRBV19 and J usage is TRBJ2-7; no firm D call. Germline V gives CDR1 LNHDA, CDR2 SQIVND (reference sequence). V was pared by 3 bases and J by 1 base, with 7 bases between. This CDR3 spans 13 amino acids. CDR3 DNA: TGTGCCAGTAGTATCGTTCCTTCCTACGAGCAGTACTTC. Translating it yields CASSIVPSYEQYF.

This clonotype was counted many times. The J gene is TRBJ2-1, the V gene TRBV11-2; TRBD1 matches 10 bases. Losses at the gene ends were 4 bases for V and 1 base for J; bases not matched to a gene: 7. The germline V gene has CDR1 SGHAT and CDR2 FQNNGV. CDR3 size: 17 residues. Here the CDR3 DNA reads TGTGCCAGCAGCTCGAGGACAGGGGGGCTATCCTACAATGAGCAGTTCTTC. The encoded protein is CASSSRTGGLSYNEQFF.

The chain employs TRBV10-3 and TRBJ1-1; a weak D match, TRBD1 (5 bases). The CDR3 covers 12 residues. Looked up from germline, CDR1 is ENHRY and CDR2 is SYGVKD. The ends were cut back, 8 bases at V and 3 bases at J, with 10 bases in the middle. The CDR3: CAIGGMDTEAFF. CDR3 sequence (DNA): TGTGCCATCGGGGGTATGGACACTGAAGCTTTCTTT.

The sample holds many counts of this clonotype. The genes are TRBV20-1 and TRBJ2-3; D may be TRBD1 or TRBD2 (6 bases each). The germline V gene has CDR1 DFQATT and CDR2 SNEGSKA (reference sequence). The ends were cut back, 3 bases at V and 2 bases at J, with 27 bases in the middle. The CDR3 is 19 amino acids. Written as DNA, the CDR3 is TGCAGTGCTAGGAGTTCCCTTACCTCTTGGGGGGCCCACACAGATACGCAGTATTTT. Its protein is CSARSSLTSWGAHTDTQYF.